The entry below gives a single T cell receptor (beta chain) sequence along with its context. This entry is derived from a study of technical replicates of blood from a handful of donors. There are 15 residues in the CDR3. J lost 3 bases, V lost 4 bases, and 6 bases had no gene match. Looked up from germline, CDR1 is SGHTA and CDR2 is FQGTGA. The table came from immunoSEQ multiplex PCR; TCRdb's copy has only in-frame clones and leaves some out. This sample has under 100,000 clones; 95% occur once, and the top ten carry almost 0.35%. This sequence originates from a human donor in good health. Sequenced material: T cells isolated from PBMCs. The V gene is TRBV7-3, the J gene TRBJ2-3, with 8 nucleotides matching TRBD1. DNA for the CDR3: TGTGCCAGCAGCTATGGACAGGGAAGAACAGATACGCAGTATTTT. Its protein is CASSYGQGRTDTQYF.